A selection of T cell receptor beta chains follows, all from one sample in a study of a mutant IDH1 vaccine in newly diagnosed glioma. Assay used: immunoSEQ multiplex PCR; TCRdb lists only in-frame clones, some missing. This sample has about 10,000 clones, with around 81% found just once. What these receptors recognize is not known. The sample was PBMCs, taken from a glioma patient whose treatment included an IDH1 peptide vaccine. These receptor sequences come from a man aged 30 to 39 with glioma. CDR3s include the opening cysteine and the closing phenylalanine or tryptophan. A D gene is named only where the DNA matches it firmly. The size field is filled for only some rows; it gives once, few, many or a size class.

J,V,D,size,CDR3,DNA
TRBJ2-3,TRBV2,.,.,CASLNEYTDTQYF,TGTGCCAGCTTGAATGAATACACAGATACGCAGTATTTT
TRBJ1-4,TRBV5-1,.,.,CASSLLGASEGKLFF,TGCGCCAGCAGCTTGTTGGGGGCTTCGGAAGGAAAACTGTTTTTT
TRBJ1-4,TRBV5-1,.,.,CASSPTGGYEKLFF,TGCGCCAGCAGCCCGACCGGGGGGTACGAAAAACTGTTTTTT
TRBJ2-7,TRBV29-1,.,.,CSVKTAHNYEQYF,TGCAGCGTTAAGACAGCCCATAATTACGAGCAGTACTTC
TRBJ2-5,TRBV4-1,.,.,CASSQMGRGHQETQYF,TGCGCCAGCAGCCAAATGGGGAGGGGGCACCAAGAGACCCAGTACTTC
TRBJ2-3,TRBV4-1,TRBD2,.,CASSRLAGGPSTDTQYF,TGCGCCAGCAGCCGGCTAGCGGGAGGACCTAGCACAGATACGCAGTATTTT
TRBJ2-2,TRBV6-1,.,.,CASSERQGYGELFF,TGTGCCAGCAGTGAGCGGCAGGGGTACGGGGAGCTGTTTTTT
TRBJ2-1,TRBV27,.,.,CASSLGIGEQFF,TGTGCCAGCAGTCTTGGTATTGGTGAGCAGTTCTTC
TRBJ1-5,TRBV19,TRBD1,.,CASSTGAGTDSQPQHF,TGTGCCAGTAGTACTGGTGCGGGGACAGACAGTCAGCCCCAGCATTTT
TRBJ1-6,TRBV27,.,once,CASSLIGGGSPLHF,TGTGCCAGCAGTTTAATAGGAGGAGGGTCACCCCTCCACTTT
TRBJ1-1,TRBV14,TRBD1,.,CASSPMGQIEAFF,TGTGCCAGCAGCCCTATGGGACAGATTGAAGCTTTCTTT
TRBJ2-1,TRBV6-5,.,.,CASSYSSGEAYNEQFF,TGTGCCAGCAGTTACTCTTCGGGGGAGGCATACAATGAGCAGTTCTTC
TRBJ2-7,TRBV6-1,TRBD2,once,CASLGTSGLYEQYF,TGTGCCAGCCTCGGGACTAGCGGATTGTACGAGCAGTACTTC
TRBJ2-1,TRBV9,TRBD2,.,CASSVLAGGSSYNEQFF,TGTGCCAGCAGCGTACTAGCGGGAGGGAGCTCCTACAATGAGCAGTTCTTC
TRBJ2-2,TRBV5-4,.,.,CASTEGRENTGELFF,TGTGCCAGCACAGAAGGGCGGGAGAACACCGGGGAGCTGTTTTTT
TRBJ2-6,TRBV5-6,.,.,CASSLRTVFSGANVLTF,TGTGCCAGCAGCTTGAGGACAGTTTTCTCTGGGGCCAACGTCCTGACTTTC
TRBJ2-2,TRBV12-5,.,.,CASGLGWSGELFF,TGTGCTAGTGGTTTAGGCTGGAGCGGGGAGCTGTTTTTT
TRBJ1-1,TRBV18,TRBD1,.,CASSIRQGQGETEAFF,TGTGCCAGCTCAATCAGACAGGGTCAGGGGGAAACTGAAGCTTTCTTT
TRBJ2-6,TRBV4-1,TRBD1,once,CASTPGQGASGANVLTF,TGCGCCAGCACCCCGGGACAGGGGGCTTCAGGGGCCAACGTCCTGACTTTC
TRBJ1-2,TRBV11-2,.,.,CASSLERGRGYGYTF,TGTGCCAGCAGCTTAGAACGGGGACGTGGCTATGGCTACACCTTC
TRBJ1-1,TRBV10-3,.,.,CAIKETNTEAFF,TGTGCCATCAAGGAGACCAACACTGAAGCTTTCTTT
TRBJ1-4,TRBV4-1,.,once,CASSQGFRSATNEKLFF,TGCGCCAGCAGCCAAGGGTTCAGGAGTGCAACTAATGAAAAACTGTTTTTT
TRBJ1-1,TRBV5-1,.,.,CASSSQASAEAFF,TGCGCCAGCAGCTCACAGGCTAGCGCTGAAGCTTTCTTT
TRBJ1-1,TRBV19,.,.,CASSTPTGSPTEAFF,TGTGCCAGTAGTACTCCCACAGGTTCCCCCACTGAAGCTTTCTTT
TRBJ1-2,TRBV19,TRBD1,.,CASSIGQGRLYGYTF,TGTGCCAGTAGTATAGGACAGGGGCGGCTCTATGGCTACACCTTC
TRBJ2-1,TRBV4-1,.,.,CASSQESPGPLSYNEQFF,TGCGCCAGCAGCCAAGAGTCCCCGGGACCCCTTTCCTACAATGAGCAGTTCTTC
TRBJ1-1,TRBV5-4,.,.,CASSSGGPGTMNTEAFF,TGTGCCAGCAGCTCGGGCGGCCCCGGGACCATGAACACTGAAGCTTTCTTT